This TCR beta chain was sequenced in a study of T cell responses to AZD1222 COVID-19 vaccine listed by TCRdb under 2021. Context from the whole study: AZD1222 recipients with second doses at about 4 weeks or about 12 weeks were pooled, because spike-specific TCR depth and breadth did not differ between schedules. Trial participants were enrolled by age into subgroups of 18-55, 56-69 and 70-plus years, and around 150, 29 and 61 TCR-sequenced participants, respectively, were included in these subgroups. TCR sequencing covered roughly 230 trial participants: about 210 given two doses of AZD1222 and approximately 26 given two doses of MenACWY control vaccine.

Cut back by 0 bases and 6 bases, the V and J ends lie 14 bases apart. From its cysteine to its phenylalanine, the CDR3 spans 15 amino acids. Of the read, only the CDR3 DNA is kept; its 45 bases are in frame from base 1. CDR1 is given as MNHNY and CDR2 as SVGAGI, both from the germline V gene (reference sequence). As to this clone: What antigen it recognizes has not been identified. No much larger clonotype is one base removed from it; base qualities were not supplied.

The time point label corresponds to: baseline before first vaccination. Vaccinee samples came from UK trials COV001 and COV002, including a single-blind randomized controlled phase 2/3 trial of AZD1222 (ChAdOx1 nCoV-19) in healthy adults. For TCRbeta chain sequencing, PBMC samples from trial participants were taken at day 0 and at day 28 after the second dose. Broader findings and caveats from the paper: Reportedly, close to half of the unique spike-specific TCRs recognized epitopes lying outside the regions that are mutated in the B.1.351 and B.1.1.7 variants. Conclusions about previously exposed vaccinees were limited because only 6 or 7 AZD1222 recipients were SARS-CoV-2 seropositive at baseline. Vaccine-associated CD4 TCRs spanned the whole spike protein, with dominant responses in regions 160-218 and 743-854. In the small 56-69-year group, the increase in depth fell short of significance, most likely because of low power. No day 14 peak-response samples were available, so repertoires were characterized only after the peak T cell response. Most participants were white British and females outnumbered males, and the authors suggested that clonal diversity may have been underestimated. After two AZD1222 doses, spike-specific TCR breadth and depth were significantly higher than at day 0 and than in MenACWY recipients.

The CDR3 regions of human TCRbeta chains were subjected to immunosequencing. The study's processing was this. TCRs in the repertoires were compared against a reference library of SARS-CoV-2-specific TCRs that had been generated with the MIRA antigen-specificity platform. Breadth was defined as the fraction of unique TCRs that were SARS-CoV-2-associated. Depth was defined as the fraction of total T cells that were SARS-CoV-2-associated. Using the MIRA data, each spike-specific TCR was assigned both to the spike region to which the TCR was reactive and to a CD4 or CD8 class. Log10-transformed breadth and depth values were compared by one-way ANOVA with Sidak's multiple comparisons tests. Here the immuneACCESS table is served through TCRdb, limited to in-frame sequences with V and J called. Missing clones are a known gap in these copies; in checked studies unresolved V genes cover under half, and the rest lacks a known reason. V and J calls and clone size come straight from that table; D and trimming were deduced from the DNA. The sample data list fewer than 150,000 clones, and 75% to 95% of these were observed just once. The ten largest clones add up to about 3.5% of the sample.

The clonotype originates from an adult in good health. The sample consisted of peripheral blood, taken on day 0 of AZD1222 vaccination. The sequence joins TRBV6-6 to TRBJ1-1; the D gene is unclear. The CDR3 reads as follows: CASSYSSWDVAEAFF. The base sequence is TGTGCCAGCAGTTACTCGAGTTGGGATGTCGCTGAAGCTTTCTTT.